This TCR beta chain was recovered during a study of CD8 T cells in ankylosing spondylitis. Notes on the study in general: Seemingly characteristic of ankylosing spondylitis blood was a TCR beta motif consisting of under 10 highly homologous variants.

V was clipped by 4 bases and J by 0 bases, with 12 bases between them. The CDR3 sequence is 15 residues long. Via MiXCR, TCRdb re-called the 5' RACE reads, giving one row per CDR3 protein. The data contain hundreds of thousands of distinct CDR3 sequences, 10% to 15% of them seen just once; the ten biggest clones take up approximately 0.51%. As concerns this clonotype: Its specificity is unknown.

This chain connects TRBV12-3 or TRBV12-4 to TRBJ1-2; maybe TRBD1 (6 bases). The sample comprised blood, either unsorted or a sorted T cell fraction (not recorded which). This sequence originates from a male donor with ankylosing spondylitis. This CDR3 is CASSSGEGANYGYTF. The CDR3 DNA is TGTGCCAGCAGTTCCGGGGAGGGGGCTAACTATGGCTACACCTTC.